These 29 T cell receptor beta chains came from one sample sequenced in a study of T-cell reconstitution after alpha-beta-depleted transplantation in children. A TCRbeta library incorporating unique molecular identifiers was prepared. TCRdb passed the PCR reads through MiXCR, listing each CDR3 protein once. This table holds a few hundred thousand distinct CDR3 sequences, roughly 16% found once. The sequences come from PBMCs, mostly from graft donor cells, collected 360 days after TCRalphabeta/CD19-depleted stem cell transplant. The receptors come from a boy in the first two years of life who had a stem cell transplant for Wiskott-Aldrich syndrome, so the T cells may come from the graft donor.

There are a few counts of this clonotype. The chain employs TRBV7-9 and TRBJ2-3; D unclear. The CDR3 runs 15 residues. Germline V gene sequence: CDR1 SEHNR, CDR2 FQNEAQ (reference sequence). V lost 1 base, J lost 1 base, and 9 bases lay in between. The CDR3 loop is CASSLGGFGTDTQYF. CDR3 DNA: TGTGCCAGCAGCTTAGGGGGTTTTGGCACAGATACGCAGTATTTT.

CDR3 amino acids: CASSLEGRYRWDTQYF. CDR3 nucleotides: TGCGCCAGCAGCTTGGAAGGAAGATACCGATGGGATACGCAGTATTTT. The chain joins TRBV5-1 to TRBJ2-3, with D uncertain. Germline V lookup: CDR1 SGHRS, CDR2 YFSETQ. The CDR3 spans 16 residues. Trimming pared 0 bases from V and 6 bases from J, leaving 17 bases between.

The chain is built from TRBV29-1 and TRBJ1-1, with unresolved D. V lost 5 bases, J lost 0 bases, and 13 bases lay in between. The length of the CDR3 is 14 residues. Looked up from germline, CDR1 is SQVTM and CDR2 is ANQGSEA. The CDR3 DNA is TGCAGCGTTTCCAAGACCCTATTGAACACTGAAGCTTTCTTT. Protein sequence: CSVSKTLLNTEAFF.

This clonotype was recorded many times. The chain combines TRBV11-2 with TRBJ2-1, with TRBD2 as a possible D gene (6 bases). This CDR3 has 14 amino acids. V was trimmed by 5 bases and J by 6 bases, leaving 14 bases between them. Germline lookup yields CDR1 SGHAT and CDR2 FQNNGV. CDR3 amino acids: CASSLRLVINEQFF. In DNA form, the CDR3 reads TGTGCCAGCAGCCTGCGACTAGTCATCAATGAGCAGTTCTTC.

This clonotype was counted a few times. The V call is TRBV12-3 or TRBV12-4, the J call TRBJ2-7; D not certain. The CDR3 consists of 13 residues. Trimming left V 3 bases short and J 3 bases short, with 9 bases between. The CDR3 DNA sequence: TGTGCCAGCAGTTTTCGGGTGCGCTACGAGCAGTACTTC. Protein sequence: CASSFRVRYEQYF.

The gene calls are TRBV10-3 and TRBJ2-1; 12 positions match TRBD2. Germline V lookup: CDR1 ENHRY, CDR2 SYGVKD. CDR3 length: 13 amino acids. With 9 bases clipped from V and 8 bases from J, the junction kept 5 bases outside the gene matches. The chain's CDR3 is CAIRLAGVDEQFF. As DNA, the CDR3 is TGTGCCATTCGACTAGCGGGAGTCGATGAGCAGTTCTTC.

This clonotype appeared a few times. The chain carries TRBV2 and TRBJ2-5; D uncertain. CDR3 length equals 8 residues. The germline CDR1 and CDR2 sequences are SNHLY and FYNNEI. Trimming took off 3 bases at V and 13 bases at J, with 3 bases between the two ends. In DNA form, the CDR3 reads TGTGCCAGCAGTGATGGGTACTTC. Translated, it gives CASSDGYF.

The CDR3 DNA reads as TGCGCCAGCAGTGAAGGACTATCTAACGAGCAGTACTTC. Amino acids: CASSEGLSNEQYF. The V call is TRBV10-1, the J call TRBJ2-7; TRBD2 is a possible D gene (6 bases). CDR3 length equals 13 residues. Germline V lookup: CDR1 WNHNN, CDR2 SYGVQD (reference sequence). Trimming removed 3 bases at V and 5 bases at J, with 11 bases between.

This chain uses TRBV7-2 with TRBJ2-1; TRBD1 agrees at 7 bases. The germline CDR1 and CDR2 sequences are SGHTA and FQGNSA. The CDR3 contains 15 residues. Trimming removed 5 bases from V and 2 bases from J; junction bases left unmatched: 6. CDR3 in amino acids: CASSADRETYNEQFF. In DNA, the CDR3 is TGTGCCAGCAGCGCCGACAGGGAAACCTACAATGAGCAGTTCTTC.

The gene calls are TRBV3-1 and TRBJ2-1; perhaps TRBD1 as D (6 bases). V was cut by 1 base and J by 5 bases, with 12 bases left in between. CDR3 length: 15 residues. In germline, CDR1 is LGHDT, CDR2 YNNKEL (reference sequence). This CDR3 reads CASSQVRQVNNEQFF. For the CDR3, the DNA is TGTGCCAGCAGCCAAGTTCGACAGGTAAACAATGAGCAGTTCTTC.

The chain links TRBV10-3 to TRBJ2-1; D remains unclear. Germline loops: CDR1 ENHRY, CDR2 SYGVKD. V lost 8 bases and J lost 5, with 13 bases in between. CDR3 length equals 13 residues. The CDR3 sequence is CAIRETWNNEQFF. For the CDR3, the DNA is TGTGCCATCCGAGAGACCTGGAACAATGAGCAGTTCTTC.

Here the CDR3 DNA reads TGCAGTGCTAGAGATCGGAAGCGGGAGAGGACAGATACGCAGTATTTT. Amino acid sequence: CSARDRKRERTDTQYF. J is TRBJ2-3 and V is TRBV20-1; 8 bases fit TRBD2. CDR1 and CDR2 (germline): DFQATT, SNEGSKA (reference sequence). The J segment lost 3 bases and the V segment lost 0 bases, leaving 8 bases of the junction unmatched. CDR3 length: 16 amino acids.

This chain connects TRBV14 to TRBJ2-2, with 7 bases aligning to TRBD1. Unmatched junction bases numbered 3, after V lost 2 bases and J lost 0 bases. CDR3 size: 16 residues. Germline assignment: CDR1 SGHDN and CDR2 FVKESK. CDR3 sequence: CASSQLDRANTGELFF. In DNA, the CDR3 is TGTGCCAGCAGCCAACTTGACAGGGCGAACACCGGGGAGCTGTTTTTT. Complete variable domain (other parts from reference TRBV14 and TRBJ2-2): EAGVTQFPSHSVIEKGQTVTLRCDPISGHDNLYWYRRVMGKEIKFLLHFVKESKQDESGMPNNRFLAERTGGTYSTLKVQPAELEDSGVYFCASSQLDRANTGELFFGEGSRLTVL.

Only a few counts were recorded for this clonotype. V is TRBV11-2 and J is TRBJ2-1; the match to TRBD2 covers 9 bases. V dropped 8 bases and J dropped 9; count of bases not matched to a gene: 8. Germline CDR1 SGHAT, CDR2 FQNNGV. The CDR3 is 13 amino acids. DNA of the CDR3: TGTGCCAGCGCGAATCGAGCGGGAGGTGAGCAGTTCTTC. This sequence encodes CASANRAGGEQFF. Full variable domain (missing parts from reference TRBV11-2 and TRBJ2-1): EAGVAQSPRYKIIEKRQSVAFWCNPISGHATLYWYQQILGQGPKLLIQFQNNGVVDDSQLPKDRFSAERLKGVDSTLKIQPAKLEDSAVYLCASANRAGGEQFFGPGTRLTVL.

This clonotype was found a few times. The chain joins TRBV5-1 to TRBJ2-7; the match to TRBD1 covers 7 bases. CDR1 SGHRS and CDR2 YFSETQ come from the germline V gene. The CDR3 is 15 amino acids. V shed 0 bases and J 6 bases; nucleotides not matched to a gene: 9. CDR3 amino acids: CASSLVDREYGEQYF. The CDR3 DNA is TGCGCCAGCAGCTTGGTCGACAGGGAGTACGGCGAGCAGTACTTC.

The chain couples TRBV7-9 to TRBJ2-7; D gene unclear. Trimming pared 2 bases from V and 5 bases from J, leaving 13 bases between. Germline CDR1 and CDR2: SEHNR and FQNEAQ (reference sequence). This CDR3 is built from 14 residues. Here the CDR3 reads CASSLRARSNEQYF. CDR3 DNA sequence: TGTGCCAGCAGCTTACGGGCCAGATCGAACGAGCAGTACTTC.

This clonotype showed up many times. The chain links TRBV20-1 to TRBJ2-6, with D possibly being TRBD2 (5 bases). V lost 0 bases, J lost 2 bases, and 11 bases lay in between. The germline V gene encodes CDR1 DFQATT and CDR2 SNEGSKA (reference sequence). The CDR3 covers 16 residues. CDR3 in DNA: TGCAGTGCTAGAGATCTCGGGAAGGCTGGGGCCAACGTCCTGACTTTC. It translates to CSARDLGKAGANVLTF.

The rearrangement links TRBV29-1 to TRBJ1-2; 9 nucleotides line up with TRBD1. Germline V lookup: CDR1 SQVTM, CDR2 ANQGSEA. The CDR3 is 16 amino acids. Trimming took 0 bases from V and 6 from J; bases not matched to a gene: 11. The CDR3 DNA follows: TGCAGCGTTGAAGAGAGTGCGGGACAGGGAGAGCATGGCTACACCTTC. Encoded protein: CSVEESAGQGEHGYTF.

This clonotype turned up a few times. The V and J genes are TRBV15 and TRBJ2-3; D is possibly TRBD2 (6 bases). Germline CDR1 reads LNHNV; CDR2 reads YYDKDF (reference sequence). The V end was cut by 2 bases, the J end by 5 bases, with 20 bases between. CDR3 length: 17 residues. DNA for the CDR3: TGTGCCACCAGCAGACTCGACCGGGACTCACCAGGAGATACGCAGTATTTT. This translates into CATSRLDRDSPGDTQYF. The variable domain in full, with the rest retrieved from reference TRBV15 and TRBJ2-3, is DAMVIQNPRYQVTQFGKPVTLSCSQTLNHNVMYWYQQKSSQAPKLLFHYYDKDFNNEADTPDNFQSRRPNTSFCFLDIRSPGLGDTAMYLCATSRLDRDSPGDTQYFGPGTRLTVL.

This clonotype was picked up a small number of times. The CDR3 here is CASSHYARDTQYF. CDR3 in DNA: TGTGCCAGCAGCCATTACGCCCGGGATACGCAGTATTTT. V and J are TRBV14 and TRBJ2-3, with D hard to call. There are 13 residues in the CDR3. Trimming stripped 3 bases from V and 6 bases from J, with 10 bases between. The V gene's germline CDR1 is SGHDN and CDR2 FVKESK.

This clonotype was detected a few times. The chain links TRBV7-9 to TRBJ2-5; a weak D match, TRBD1 (6 bases). CDR3 length: 17 residues. V was shortened by 1 base and J by 4 bases, with 19 bases between the two germline ends. Germline V gene data show CDR1 as SEHNR and CDR2 as FQNEAQ (reference sequence). The CDR3, as DNA: TGTGCCAGCAGCTTAGAACAGGGTGGACTGACAGGAGAGACCCAGTACTTC. Amino acid sequence: CASSLEQGGLTGETQYF.

There are a few counts of this clonotype. This rearrangement joins TRBV7-2 to TRBJ2-1, with 12 bases that match TRBD2. Germline V lookup: CDR1 SGHTA, CDR2 FQGNSA. J gave up 6 bases and V 2 bases, and 8 bases lay outside the gene matches. The length of the CDR3 is 17 residues. CDR3 DNA: TGTGCCAGCAGCTTACCAAGACTAGCGGGAGTTAGCAATGAGCAGTTCTTC. Encoded protein: CASSLPRLAGVSNEQFF.

This clonotype was seen more than once but under ten times. V is TRBV6-4 and J is TRBJ1-4; 7 nucleotides match TRBD1. Germline V gene sequence: CDR1 MRHNA, CDR2 SNTAGT. Losses at the gene ends were 5 bases for V and 0 bases for J; bases not matched to a gene: 12. This CDR3 region has 18 residues. CDR3 region: CASSPGRGPAATNEKLFF. The CDR3 nucleotides are TGTGCCAGCAGTCCGGGGAGGGGGCCCGCGGCAACTAATGAAAAACTGTTTTTT.

This clonotype was counted only a few times. The chain has TRBV19 and TRBJ2-1; 7 bases fit TRBD2. The CDR3 length is 16 residues. In germline, CDR1 is LNHDA, CDR2 SQIVND (reference sequence). V was pared by 9 bases and J by 1 base, with 12 bases of the junction left unmatched. The CDR3 here is CASSVWGGSSYNEQFF. CDR3 nucleotide sequence: TGTGCCAGCTCCGTATGGGGCGGGAGTTCCTACAATGAGCAGTTCTTC.

In its sample, this clonotype was seen a few times. The CDR3 protein is CSARPAEFYEQYF. CDR3 in DNA: TGCAGTGCTAGACCAGCGGAGTTCTACGAGCAGTACTTC. The chain has TRBV20-1 and TRBJ2-7; D perhaps matches TRBD2 (5 bases). This CDR3 is 13 amino acids long. Germline V gives CDR1 DFQATT, CDR2 SNEGSKA (reference sequence). Deletions cut 2 bases from V and 3 bases from J, with 11 bases between.

This clonotype was counted between two and nine times. The chain uses TRBV15 and TRBJ2-6; D is ambiguous. CDR1 LNHNV and CDR2 YYDKDF come from the germline V gene (reference sequence). Trimming stripped 5 bases from V and 3 bases from J, with 8 bases between. CDR3 length: 14 residues. The CDR3 region is CATSRQGGANVLTF. CDR3 coding DNA: TGTGCCACCAGCCGCCAAGGTGGGGCCAACGTCCTGACTTTC.

The table lists this clonotype with many counts. CDR3 sequence: CASSGGTDTQYF. CDR3 nucleotide sequence: TGTGCCAGCAGTGGTGGGACAGATACGCAGTATTTT. The V gene is TRBV7-9, the J gene TRBJ2-3, with D uncertain. The germline V gene encodes CDR1 SEHNR and CDR2 FQNEAQ (reference sequence). The CDR3 has 12 amino acids. Trimming shortened V by 6 bases and J by 3 bases, and 7 bases separated the two germline ends.

The V gene is TRBV15, the J gene TRBJ2-1; D may be TRBD2 (6 bases). Germline lookup yields CDR1 LNHNV and CDR2 YYDKDF (reference sequence). V lost 0 bases, J lost 4 bases, and 19 bases lay in between. The CDR3 has 18 amino acids. The CDR3 DNA sequence: TGTGCCACCAGCAGAGATAAATTTGGGCTAGGAGGGTACAATGAGCAGTTCTTC. Protein product: CATSRDKFGLGGYNEQFF. The variable domain in full, with the rest retrieved from reference TRBV15 and TRBJ2-1, is DAMVIQNPRYQVTQFGKPVTLSCSQTLNHNVMYWYQQKSSQAPKLLFHYYDKDFNNEADTPDNFQSRRPNTSFCFLDIRSPGLGDTAMYLCATSRDKFGLGGYNEQFFGPGTRLTVL.

The rearrangement uses TRBV7-6 and TRBJ2-3, with 7 nucleotides matching TRBD1. The length of the CDR3 is 19 residues. V lost 2 bases and J lost 0; bases outside the gene matches: 14. Germline CDR1 SGHVS, CDR2 FNYEAQ. The CDR3 is CASSLLYQGVATSTDTQYF. The CDR3 coding sequence is TGTGCCAGCAGCTTACTCTATCAGGGGGTAGCGACTAGCACAGATACGCAGTATTTT.